This TCR beta chain appears in the sequencing data of a study of monozygotic twins with inflammatory bowel disease. An amount of about 3,400 ng of total RNA was used for each TCR library. TCRdb reprocessed the 5' RACE reads, with one entry per CDR3 protein and no DNA. The table lists around 380,000 distinct CDR3 sequences. Study-wide results and limits: Reduced clonotype sharing with other individuals was observed in IBD patients relative to healthy twins, especially with disease activity. Patients received differing immunosuppressive treatments, which may have added variability to their repertoires.

A word on this clonotype: What it recognizes is unknown.

Per the germline V gene, CDR1 is MGHDK and CDR2 is SYGVNS. This CDR3 spans 14 amino acids. The origin of this receptor is a human donor with ulcerative colitis or Crohn's disease, or a healthy co-twin of an affected twin (not recorded which). Source material: blood. V gene TRBV25-1 combines with J gene TRBJ2-5. CDR3 protein: CASSDLVFPETQYF.